This T cell receptor beta chain was sequenced during a study of cytomegalovirus exposure and HLA in healthy donors. Overall study findings and caveats: Productive status was seen about 90% or about 30% of the time for most TCR beta V segments in an earlier analysis. TCR beta chains associated with HLA were, in a later analysis, more clonally expanded than equally common others. A later analysis linked a missense variant in DCLRE1C to the trimming of TCR beta V and J genes.

In germline, CDR1 is SGHNT, CDR2 YYREEE (reference sequence). V was clipped by 0 bases and J by 1 base, with 16 bases between them. This CDR3 is 17 amino acids long. Vbeta (60) and Jbeta (13) primers were used in the PCR. In the original analysis: Approximately 80 million unique TCR beta chains, some 10 million of them shared, were counted by a later analysis. Repertoires were generated with immunoSEQ multiplex PCR, while TCRdb's copy carries only in-frame clones and drops some. From that table come the V and J calls and clone size; the DNA was used to work out D and trimming. This table has over 150,000 clones, approximately 84% appearing once. This clone was seen a handful of times. As yet, its antigen is unknown.

Sequencing input: PBMCs. This sequence joins TRBV5-4 and TRBJ1-1; perhaps TRBD1 as D (5 bases). This TCR was sampled from a girl between 10 and 17 years old in good health and CMV-seropositive. CDR3 bases: TGTGCCAGCAGCTTGGCGGTGTCAGGGACTCGGAACACTGAAGCTTTCTTT. Translating it yields CASSLAVSGTRNTEAFF.